This TCR beta chain was recorded in a study of T-cell reconstitution after alpha-beta-depleted transplantation in children. CDR3 size: 15 residues. After removal of 5 bases from V and 1 base from J, the junction contained 6 bases not matched to a gene. TCRbeta library preparation incorporated unique molecular identifiers. Each CDR3 protein gets one entry after TCRdb re-called the PCR reads with MiXCR. The sample holds about 980,000 distinct CDR3 sequences, about 29% seen once. This clonotype originated in a boy younger than two who had a stem cell transplant for SCID, so the T cells may come from the graft donor. The chain carries TRBV12-3 or TRBV12-4 and TRBJ1-1; TRBD1 agrees at 8 bases. This specimen consisted of PBMCs, mostly from graft donor cells, obtained 360 days after TCRalphabeta/CD19-depleted stem cell transplant. Written as DNA, the CDR3 is TGTGCCAGCAGTCGCCTAGGACAGGGGAACACTGAAGCTTTCTTT. Encoded protein: CASSRLGQGNTEAFF.